These 7 T cell receptor beta chains share one sample of origin, sequenced in a study of blood T cell repertoires in COVID-19. The repertoire was sequenced with immunoSEQ multiplex PCR; TCRdb's copy has only in-frame clones and lacks some. Here the sample spans around 480,000 clones, around 90% being singletons. The specimen was PBMCs or T cells enriched from blood (not recorded which). The receptors come from a woman aged 18-35 years who had recovered from COVID-19.

This rearrangement joins TRBV10-2 to TRBJ2-1; a possible D gene is TRBD1 (6 bases). The CDR3 covers 14 residues. The V gene's germline CDR1 is WSHSY and CDR2 SAAADI. V was cut by 4 bases and J by 7 bases, with 14 bases left in between. Here the CDR3 DNA reads TGCGCCAGCAGTGGGGGCAGGGGCGGGAATGAGCAGTTCTTC. Its translation is CASSGGRGGNEQFF.

This clone was counted between two and nine times. The genes are TRBV5-1 and TRBJ1-2; 8 bases are shared with TRBD1. The CDR3 contains 15 residues. Germline loops: CDR1 SGHRS, CDR2 YFSETQ. V lost 3 bases to trimming and J lost 8 bases; unmatched junction nucleotides: 12. CDR3 in DNA: TGCGCCAGCAGCTCGACAGGGGTTACCCATAAGGGCTACACCTTC. It codes for CASSSTGVTHKGYTF.

The chain has TRBV19 and TRBJ1-5; D remains ambiguous. CDR1 LNHDA and CDR2 SQIVND come from the germline V gene (reference sequence). This CDR3 contains 15 residues. The ends were cut back, 7 bases at V and 0 bases at J, with 13 bases in the middle. CDR3 protein: CASKMGVYSNQPQHF. In DNA, the CDR3 is TGTGCCAGTAAAATGGGAGTTTATAGCAATCAGCCCCAGCATTTT. Full variable domain (rest looked up from reference TRBV19 and TRBJ1-5): DGGITQSPKYLFRKEGQNVTLSCEQNLNHDAMYWYRQDPGQGLRLIYYSQIVNDFQKGDIAEGYSVSREKKESFPLTVTSAQKNPTAFYLCASKMGVYSNQPQHFGDGTRLSIL.

Worth noting for this clone: Distinct nucleotide sequences in the sample also encode this CDR3. The chain has TRBV7-2 and TRBJ1-2; D is perhaps TRBD1 (5 bases). Trimming took off 3 bases at V and 1 base at J, with 9 bases between the two ends. CDR1 is SGHTA, CDR2 FQGNSA, per germline. The CDR3 has 14 amino acids. The DNA for the CDR3 is TGTGCCAGCAGCTTTTCGGGGGGTAACTATGGCTACACCTTC. Translating gives CASSFSGGNYGYTF.

The genes are TRBV6-5 and TRBJ2-5; 9 positions match TRBD2. The V gene's germline CDR1 is MNHEY and CDR2 SVGAGI. The CDR3 consists of 15 residues. Unmatched junction bases numbered 7, after V lost 2 bases and J lost 6 bases. The CDR3 here is CASSYATSGPQTQYF. The CDR3 DNA is TGTGCCAGCAGTTACGCAACTAGCGGGCCCCAGACCCAGTACTTC.

V usage is TRBV3-1 (or the pseudogene TRBV3-2) and J usage is TRBJ2-3; tentatively, D is TRBD1 (6 bases). Germline CDR1 and CDR2: LGHDT and YNNKEL (reference sequence). V was pared by 4 bases and J by 3 bases, with 14 bases between. The CDR3 spans 15 residues. The CDR3 DNA reads as TGTGCCAGCAGCCTACCGGGACAAACAACAGATACGCAGTATTTT. This sequence encodes CASSLPGQTTDTQYF.

The chain employs TRBV19 and TRBJ1-2; TRBD1 matches 9 bases. The germline V gene has CDR1 LNHDA and CDR2 SQIVND (reference sequence). The CDR3 length is 14 residues. Unmatched junction bases numbered 7, after V lost 6 bases and J lost 5 bases. This CDR3 reads CASRGQGVKYGYTF. The CDR3 coding sequence is TGTGCCAGTAGGGGACAGGGTGTCAAGTATGGCTACACCTTC.